This T cell receptor (beta chain) was sequenced in a study of CD8 T cells in Susac syndrome. The patients serving as multiple sclerosis controls were treatment-naive. They had stable or active relapsing-remitting disease and fulfilled revised McDonald criteria. cDNA came from approximately 0.5 to 1 ug RNA primed by random hexamers. The CDR3 of TCR beta was amplified by immunoSEQ multiplex PCR across 54 Vbeta and 13 Jbeta. From the immunoSEQ multiplex PCR reads, TCRdb called clonotypes with MiXCR, one entry per CDR3 protein. The table shows 150,000 to 250,000 distinct CDR3 sequences, with over 90% occurring only once. This CDR3 is 14 amino acids long. Germline-derived CDR1 and CDR2 are WSHSY and SAAADI. Trimming at V came to 6 bases and at J to 0 bases, leaving 4 bases not matched to a gene.

This TCR came from a human donor with multiple sclerosis. This chain connects TRBV10-2 to TRBJ1-2; TRBD1 aligns across 7 bases. The sequenced material came from CD4+ T cells from PBMCs. The CDR3 sequence is CASRADRTNYGYTF. The CDR3 bases are TGCGCCAGCAGGGCGGACAGGACTAACTATGGCTACACCTTC.